Listed here are 20 T cell receptor beta chains from one sample, sequenced in a study of beta chain features in type 1 diabetes. The isolated RNA, all of it, was reverse transcribed, so expressed TCRB transcripts were what got sequenced. Method: immunoSEQ multiplex PCR; TCRdb's copy keeps in-frame clones and lacks some. Of a few hundred thousand clones in the sample, about 15% were seen once. The material sequenced was naive CD4+ T cells from blood. The receptors come from a man younger than 45 in good health.

This clone was seen only a few times. The V gene is TRBV7-2, the J gene TRBJ2-7; 7 bases agree with TRBD2. V lost 3 bases to trimming and J lost 6 bases; unmatched junction nucleotides: 2. Germline V gives CDR1 SGHTA, CDR2 FQGNSA. The CDR3 spans 12 residues. CDR3: CASSLGTTEQYF. DNA of the CDR3: TGTGCCAGCAGCTTGGGGACTACCGAGCAGTACTTC. Drawing the rest from reference TRBV7-2 and TRBJ2-7, the complete variable domain is GAGVSQSPSNKVTEKGKDVELRCDPISGHTALYWYRQSLGQGLEFLIYFQGNSAPDKSGLPSDRFSAERTGGSVSTLTIQRTQQEDSAVYLCASSLGTTEQYFGPGTRLTVT.

This clone has a handful of counts. This chain links TRBV6-5 with TRBJ2-4, with a weak D call TRBD2 (6 bases). Germline lookup yields CDR1 MNHEY and CDR2 SVGAGI. V was clipped by 6 bases and J by 7 bases, with 10 bases between them. This CDR3 contains 12 residues. CDR3 protein: CASSSGLNIQYF. CDR3 DNA: TGTGCCAGCAGCTCGGGACTGAACATTCAGTACTTC.

In its sample, this clone was seen a few times. This CDR3 is CASSLASGVNQPQHF. In DNA, the CDR3 is TGTGCCAGCAGCTTAGCGTCCGGGGTTAATCAGCCCCAGCATTTT. V gene TRBV7-9 combines with J gene TRBJ1-5; D not certain. Germline V gene sequence: CDR1 SEHNR, CDR2 FQNEAQ (reference sequence). The CDR3 runs 15 residues. The germline V and J ends were trimmed by 0 bases and 4 bases, with 10 bases remaining between them.

This clone was observed a handful of times. This chain links TRBV7-2 with TRBJ2-2; D not resolved. This CDR3 has 16 amino acids. Germline V gene sequence: CDR1 SGHTA, CDR2 FQGNSA. Trimming took off 1 base at V and 0 bases at J, with 9 bases between the two ends. CDR3 sequence reads: CASSLVLGSNTGELFF. The CDR3 DNA reads TGTGCCAGCAGCTTAGTCCTAGGATCGAACACCGGGGAGCTGTTTTTT.

This clone was picked up a small number of times. The rearrangement links TRBV7-9 to TRBJ2-1; 10 bases agree with TRBD2. Per germline, CDR1 SEHNR and CDR2 FQNEAQ (reference sequence). The trim removed 5 bases at V and 6 bases at J, leaving 10 bases unmatched. CDR3 length: 16 amino acids. The CDR3 reads CASSPRALAGVNEQFF. The CDR3 DNA is TGTGCCAGCAGCCCGAGGGCCCTAGCGGGAGTCAATGAGCAGTTCTTC.

This clone was detected a few times. This chain joins TRBV18 and TRBJ1-4; D remains ambiguous. Per the germline V gene, CDR1 is KGHSH and CDR2 is LQKENI. This CDR3 comprises 15 residues. V was clipped by 3 bases and J by 2 bases, with 10 bases between them. CDR3 in amino acids: CASSPAGQTNEKLFF. DNA of the CDR3: TGTGCCAGCTCACCCGCCGGGCAGACTAATGAAAAACTGTTTTTT.

This clone was seen a handful of times. The chain employs TRBV29-1 and TRBJ1-5; D is possibly TRBD1 (6 bases). Trimming removed 6 bases at V and 3 bases at J, with 15 bases between. In germline, CDR1 is SQVTM, CDR2 ANQGSEA. This CDR3 is built from 14 residues. The CDR3 DNA follows: TGCAGCGTCAGGACAGCCGGGATCAATCAGCCCCAGCATTTT. It specifies CSVRTAGINQPQHF. Filled out from reference TRBV29-1 and TRBJ1-5, the complete variable domain reads SAVISQKPSRDICQRGTSLTIQCQVDSQVTMMFWYRQQPGQSLTLIATANQGSEATYESGFVIDKFPISRPNLTFSTLTVSNMSPEDSSIYLCSVRTAGINQPQHFGDGTRLSIL.

This clone occurred a few times. CDR3 amino acids: CASTNGDTQYF. CDR3 DNA: TGTGCCAGCACTAACGGGGATACGCAGTATTTT. The V and J genes are TRBV6-5 and TRBJ2-3; D is uncertain. CDR1 MNHEY and CDR2 SVGAGI come from the germline V gene. Trimming stripped 7 bases from V and 6 bases from J, with 8 bases between. The CDR3 covers 11 residues.

The V and J genes are TRBV7-2 and TRBJ2-7; D possibly matches TRBD1 or TRBD2 (5 bases each). The CDR3 is 14 residues long. Germline V gives CDR1 SGHTA, CDR2 FQGNSA. V gave up 5 bases and J gave up 3 bases, with 14 bases separating them. The CDR3 nucleotides are TGTGCCAGCAGCGCCTCCGGGGCCAACTACGAGCAGTACGTC. Its translation is CASSASGANYEQYV.

This rearrangement joins TRBV2 to TRBJ2-1; 12 bases are shared with TRBD2. V trimming: 10 bases; J trimming: 9 bases; junction bases outside the gene matches: 7. The germline V gene has CDR1 SNHLY and CDR2 FYNNEI. This CDR3 contains 13 residues. The CDR3 nucleotides are TGTGCCACCTCTAGCGGGGGGGCCCGTGAGCAGTTCTTC. Translating it yields CATSSGGAREQFF. The variable domain in full, completed from reference TRBV2 and TRBJ2-1, reads EPEVTQTPSHQVTQMGQEVILRCVPISNHLYFYWYRQILGQKVEFLVSFYNNEISEKSEIFDDQFSVERPDGSNFTLKIRSTKLEDSAMYFCATSSGGAREQFFGPGTRLTVL.

The chain links TRBV2 to TRBJ1-1; D unresolved. Germline lookup yields CDR1 SNHLY and CDR2 FYNNEI. Trimming removed 7 bases at V and 1 base at J, with 10 bases between. The CDR3 has 13 amino acids. This CDR3 is CASTEGPNTEAFF. CDR3 sequence (DNA): TGTGCCAGCACCGAAGGGCCGAACACTGAAGCTTTCTTT.

CDR3 DNA sequence: TGTGCCAGCAGTTCCACGGACAGGCCCAGGTACGAGCAGTACTTC. Its translation: CASSSTDRPRYEQYF. The gene calls are TRBV7-9 and TRBJ2-7; TRBD1 agrees at 7 bases. The CDR3 is 15 amino acids. Germline assignment: CDR1 SEHNR and CDR2 FQNEAQ (reference sequence). V lost 6 bases to trimming and J lost 4 bases; unmatched junction nucleotides: 12.

The chain uses TRBV2 and TRBJ1-2; TRBD1 might be the D (6 bases). CDR1 is SNHLY, CDR2 FYNNEI, per germline. The V gene lost 5 bases and the J gene lost 3 bases, with 10 bases spanning the gap. This CDR3 has 13 amino acids. The CDR3, as DNA: TGTGCCAGCAGTCCTAACAGGGACTATGGCTACACCTTC. Its translation: CASSPNRDYGYTF.

V and J are TRBV7-2 and TRBJ2-7; tentative D call: TRBD2 (5 bases). Germline lookup yields CDR1 SGHTA and CDR2 FQGNSA. The CDR3 contains 12 residues. Trimming left V 1 base short and J 7 bases short, with 8 bases between. CDR3 DNA sequence: TGTGCCAGCAGCTTAGTCGGGGAAGAGCAGTACTTC. This translates into CASSLVGEEQYF.

This clone was found a few times. This sequence joins TRBV7-2 and TRBJ1-1; D is uncertain. Germline-derived CDR1 and CDR2 are SGHTA and FQGNSA. This CDR3 comprises 12 residues. V lost 5 bases and J lost 3, with 7 bases in between. In DNA, the CDR3 is TGTGCCAGCAGCATGAGATACACTGAAGCTTTCTTT. Amino acid sequence: CASSMRYTEAFF.

The table lists this clone with a few counts. One end of the junction does not line up with germline, which may come from a read error. The rearrangement joins TRBV7-7 to TRBJ2-5; TRBD2 is a possible D gene (5 bases). The CDR3 is made up of 13 amino acids. Germline CDR1 SSHAT, CDR2 FNYEAQ (reference sequence). This CDR3 is CASSFVRGETQYF. CDR3 in DNA: TGTGCTAGCAGCTTTGTTCGAGGGGAGACCCAGTACTTC.

This clone was seen a handful of times. The chain combines TRBV7-8 with TRBJ2-5; 7 bases fit TRBD2. V was clipped by 1 base and J by 1 base; unmatched bases: 9. Germline loops: CDR1 SGHVS, CDR2 FQNEAQ. This CDR3 has 17 residues. The CDR3 region has the DNA TGTGCCAGCAGCTTAGGTGGTACGGGAGGTTTCCAAGAGACCCAGTACTTC. This sequence encodes CASSLGGTGGFQETQYF.

A few counts support this clone. The V gene is TRBV19, the J gene TRBJ2-2; D unclear. The CDR3 length is 15 residues. Trimming shortened V by 4 bases and J by 0 bases, and 9 bases separated the two germline ends. The germline CDR1 and CDR2 sequences are LNHDA and SQIVND (reference sequence). The CDR3 region is CASSTSLANTGELFF. CDR3 DNA sequence: TGTGCCAGTAGTACCAGTCTCGCGAACACCGGGGAGCTGTTTTTT.

This clone showed up just a few times. J is TRBJ1-2 and V is TRBV13, with D hard to call. CDR1 is PRHDT and CDR2 is FYEKMQ in the germline V gene (reference sequence). This CDR3 has 15 amino acids. V was pared by 3 bases and J by 0 bases, with 11 bases between. Written as DNA, the CDR3 is TGTGCCAGCAGCTTCCGGGAGCAGGCTAACTATGGCTACACCTTC. Translating it yields CASSFREQANYGYTF.

This clone was detected only a few times. The J gene is TRBJ2-5, the V gene TRBV7-2, with TRBD2 as a possible D gene (6 bases). CDR1 is SGHTA, CDR2 FQGNSA, per germline. Between the trimmed V and J ends, which lost 4 bases and 2 bases, there was a span of 11 bases. The CDR3 spans 14 residues. The CDR3 loop is CASSSRDWQETQYF. The CDR3 nucleotides are TGTGCCAGCAGCTCCCGGGACTGGCAAGAGACCCAGTACTTC.